The TCR beta chain under discussion was sequenced for a study of blood T cell repertoires in COVID-19. Overall study context: T cells, B-cell-depleted T cells, or PBMCs provided the cDNA or gDNA that served as material.

Enrolled through a virtual design, the participants were between 18 and 89 years of age and came from 24 US areas. Source study methods: Estimation of nucleated cell counts relied on the amplification of reference gene primers. Libraries were prepared by immunoSEQ multiplex PCR; TCRdb keeps only in-frame clonotypes and omits some of them. D and trimming come from the DNA, and the V and J calls and clone size come from that table. The sample has over 250,000 clones; approximately 89% are singletons. Germline lookup yields CDR1 MNHEY and CDR2 SVGAGI. There are 14 residues in the CDR3. V lost 9 bases to trimming and J lost 7 bases; unmatched junction nucleotides: 14.

The specimen was PBMCs or T cells enriched from blood (not recorded which). V and J are TRBV6-5 and TRBJ2-5, with 7 bases lining up with TRBD2. This sequence was found in a woman aged 25 to 39 who had recovered from COVID-19. CDR3 coding DNA: TGTGCCAGTATGGGAGGGGCCGGTTTCGGGACCCAGTACTTC. Encoded protein: CASMGGAGFGTQYF.